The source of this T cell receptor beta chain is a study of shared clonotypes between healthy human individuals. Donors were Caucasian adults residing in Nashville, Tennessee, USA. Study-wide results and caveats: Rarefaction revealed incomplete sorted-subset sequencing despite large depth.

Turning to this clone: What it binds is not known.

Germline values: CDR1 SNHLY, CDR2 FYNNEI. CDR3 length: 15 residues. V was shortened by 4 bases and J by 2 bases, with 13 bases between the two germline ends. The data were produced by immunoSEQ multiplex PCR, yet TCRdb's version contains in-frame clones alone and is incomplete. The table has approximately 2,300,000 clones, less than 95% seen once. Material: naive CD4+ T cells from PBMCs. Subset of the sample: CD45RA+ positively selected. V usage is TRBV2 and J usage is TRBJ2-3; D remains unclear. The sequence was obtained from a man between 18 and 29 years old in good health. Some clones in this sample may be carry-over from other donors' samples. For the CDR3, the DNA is TGTGCCAGCAGTGTCTACGGCGGAAACACAGATACGCAGTATTTT. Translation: CASSVYGGNTDTQYF.